Shown below are 7 T cell receptor beta chains from a single sample sequenced in a study of blood T cell repertoires in COVID-19. Clones were sequenced by immunoSEQ multiplex PCR, and TCRdb holds only the in-frame ones, with some missing. The sample records about 45,000 clones, over 80% being singletons. The sequencing input was peripheral blood. The origin of the receptors is a man at least 80 years old in a cohort sampled during active COVID-19.

This chain connects TRBV5-1 to TRBJ1-4, with TRBD1 identical over 7 bases. The length of the CDR3 is 14 residues. Germline V gives CDR1 SGHRS, CDR2 YFSETQ. Trimming cost V 4 bases and J 3 bases; bases outside gene matches: 3. CDR3 sequence: CASSEGQPNEKLFF. As DNA, the CDR3 is TGCGCCAGCAGCGAGGGACAGCCTAATGAAAAACTGTTTTTT. The variable domain in full, with the rest retrieved from reference TRBV5-1 and TRBJ1-4, is KAGVTQTPRYLIKTRGQQVTLSCSPISGHRSVSWYQQTPGQGLQFLFEYFSETQRNKGNFPGRFSGRQFSNSRSEMNVSTLELGDSALYLCASSEGQPNEKLFFGSGTQLSVL.

The table lists this clone with a count of one. The chain is built from TRBV5-1 and TRBJ2-7, with 13 bases identical to TRBD2. This CDR3 spans 18 amino acids. Germline V gives CDR1 SGHRS, CDR2 YFSETQ. V was clipped by 0 bases and J by 5 bases; unmatched bases: 11. This CDR3 reads CASSLGRGLAGHANEQYF. The CDR3 nucleotides read TGCGCCAGCAGCTTGGGGAGGGGACTAGCGGGACATGCAAACGAGCAGTACTTC.

V is TRBV7-3 and J is TRBJ2-2; D gene uncertain. Germline V gene lookup returns CDR1 SGHTA and CDR2 FQGTGA. The V end lost 1 base, the J end lost 1 base, and 10 bases lay between the germline ends. The CDR3 runs 16 residues. The CDR3 loop is CASSLRRSGNTGELFF. In DNA form, the CDR3 reads TGTGCCAGCAGCTTAAGGCGGTCCGGGAACACCGGGGAGCTGTTTTTT.

V and J are TRBV24-1 and TRBJ1-5; D perhaps matches TRBD1 (5 bases). Per the germline V gene, CDR1 is KGHDR and CDR2 is SFDVKD. This CDR3 spans 15 amino acids. Trimming removed 4 bases from V and 2 bases from J, with 11 bases in between. The CDR3 sequence is CATSEGGRGNQPQHF. The CDR3 DNA reads as TGTGCCACCAGTGAGGGGGGAAGGGGCAATCAGCCCCAGCATTTT.

The chain combines TRBV29-1 with TRBJ2-1; D gene ambiguous. V was shortened by 6 bases and J by 0 bases, with 12 bases between the two germline ends. The CDR3 runs 14 residues. Germline V gene lookup returns CDR1 SQVTM and CDR2 ANQGSEA. The DNA of the CDR3 is TGCAGCGTAAAATCTAAAAGCTCCTACAATGAGCAGTTCTTC. This codes for CSVKSKSSYNEQFF.

The V and J genes are TRBV29-1 and TRBJ2-1; 7 bases fit TRBD1. The CDR3 loop spans 15 amino acids. J gave up 12 bases and V 4 bases, and 18 bases lay outside the gene matches. Germline assignment: CDR1 SQVTM and CDR2 ANQGSEA. CDR3 loop: CSVGNEQGPAVGQFF. The CDR3 region has the DNA TGCAGCGTTGGCAATGAACAGGGGCCGGCGGTGGGGCAGTTCTTC.

The chain carries TRBV4-1 and TRBJ2-7; no definite D call. This CDR3 spans 15 amino acids. The ends were cut back, 4 bases at V and 3 bases at J, with 16 bases in the middle. Germline V gene sequence: CDR1 MGHRA, CDR2 YSYEKL. In nucleotides, the CDR3 is TGCGCCAGCAGCCCCGGCGGCAACGGAGTCTACGAGCAGTACTTC. Translating it yields CASSPGGNGVYEQYF.